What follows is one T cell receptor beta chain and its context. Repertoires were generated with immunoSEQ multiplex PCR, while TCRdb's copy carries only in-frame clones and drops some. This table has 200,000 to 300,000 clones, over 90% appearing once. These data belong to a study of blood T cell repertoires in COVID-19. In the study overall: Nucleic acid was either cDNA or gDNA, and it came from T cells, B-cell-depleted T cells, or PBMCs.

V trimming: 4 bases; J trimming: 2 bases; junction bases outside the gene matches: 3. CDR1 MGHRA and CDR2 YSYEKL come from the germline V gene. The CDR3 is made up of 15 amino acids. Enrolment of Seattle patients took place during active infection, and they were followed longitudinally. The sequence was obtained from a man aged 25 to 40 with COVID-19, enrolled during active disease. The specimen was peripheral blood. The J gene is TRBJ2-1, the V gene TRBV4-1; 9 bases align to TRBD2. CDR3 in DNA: TGCGCCAGCAGCCTGGAGCGGGGGGCCTACAATGAGCAGTTCTTC. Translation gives CASSLERGAYNEQFF.